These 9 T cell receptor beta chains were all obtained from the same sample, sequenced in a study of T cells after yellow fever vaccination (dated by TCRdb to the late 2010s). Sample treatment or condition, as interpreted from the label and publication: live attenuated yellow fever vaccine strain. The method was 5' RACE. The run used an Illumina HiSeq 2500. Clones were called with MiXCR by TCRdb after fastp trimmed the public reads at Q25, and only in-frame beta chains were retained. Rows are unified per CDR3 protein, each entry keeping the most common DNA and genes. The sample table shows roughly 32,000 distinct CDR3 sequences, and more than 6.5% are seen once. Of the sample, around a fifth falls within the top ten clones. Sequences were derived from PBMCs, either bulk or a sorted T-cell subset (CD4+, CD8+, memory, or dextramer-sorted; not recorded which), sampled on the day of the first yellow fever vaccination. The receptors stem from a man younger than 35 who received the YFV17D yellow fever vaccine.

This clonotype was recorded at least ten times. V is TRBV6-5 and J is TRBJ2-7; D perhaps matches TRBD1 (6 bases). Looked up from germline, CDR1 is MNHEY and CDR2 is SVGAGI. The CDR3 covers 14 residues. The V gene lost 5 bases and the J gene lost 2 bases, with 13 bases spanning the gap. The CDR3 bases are TGTGCCAGCAGTCGGGACACCGAAGCCTACGAGCAGTACTTC. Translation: CASSRDTEAYEQYF.

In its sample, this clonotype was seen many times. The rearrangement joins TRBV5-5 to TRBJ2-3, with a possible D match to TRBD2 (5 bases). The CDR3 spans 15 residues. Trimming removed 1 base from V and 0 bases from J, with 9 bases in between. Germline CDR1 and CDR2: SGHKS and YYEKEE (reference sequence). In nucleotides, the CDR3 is TGTGCCAGCAGCTTGCCGGGGATCAGCACAGATACGCAGTATTTT. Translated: CASSLPGISTDTQYF.

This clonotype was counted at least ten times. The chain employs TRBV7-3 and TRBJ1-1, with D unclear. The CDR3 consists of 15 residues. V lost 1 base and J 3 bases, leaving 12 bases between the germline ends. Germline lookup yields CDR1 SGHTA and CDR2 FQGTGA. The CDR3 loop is CASSLIWRQDTEAFF. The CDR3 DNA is TGTGCCAGCAGCTTAATTTGGCGCCAGGACACTGAAGCTTTCTTT.

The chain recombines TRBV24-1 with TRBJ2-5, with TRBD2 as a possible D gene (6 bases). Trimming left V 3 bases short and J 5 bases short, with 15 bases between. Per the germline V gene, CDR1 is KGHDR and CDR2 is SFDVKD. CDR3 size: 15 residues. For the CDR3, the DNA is TGTGCCACCAGTGATCCGCCGCCGGGGGAGGAGACCCAGTACTTC. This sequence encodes CATSDPPPGEETQYF.

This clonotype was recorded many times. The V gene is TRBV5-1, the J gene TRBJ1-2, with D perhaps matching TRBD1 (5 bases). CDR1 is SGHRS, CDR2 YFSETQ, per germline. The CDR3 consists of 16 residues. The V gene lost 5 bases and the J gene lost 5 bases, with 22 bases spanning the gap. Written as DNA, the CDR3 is TGCGCCAGCAGGGGGACTTCAGGGAAGGCATATTATGGCTACACCTTC. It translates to CASRGTSGKAYYGYTF. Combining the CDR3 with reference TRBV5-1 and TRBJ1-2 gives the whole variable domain KAGVTQTPRYLIKTRGQQVTLSCSPISGHRSVSWYQQTPGQGLQFLFEYFSETQRNKGNFPGRFSGRQFSNSRSEMNVSTLELGDSALYLCASRGTSGKAYYGYTFGSGTRLTVV.

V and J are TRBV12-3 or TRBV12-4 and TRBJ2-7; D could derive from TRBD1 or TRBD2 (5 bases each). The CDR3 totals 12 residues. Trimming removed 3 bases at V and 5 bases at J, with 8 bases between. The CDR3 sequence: CASSFWGNEQYV. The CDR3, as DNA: TGTGCCAGCAGTTTTTGGGGGAACGAGCAGTACGTC.

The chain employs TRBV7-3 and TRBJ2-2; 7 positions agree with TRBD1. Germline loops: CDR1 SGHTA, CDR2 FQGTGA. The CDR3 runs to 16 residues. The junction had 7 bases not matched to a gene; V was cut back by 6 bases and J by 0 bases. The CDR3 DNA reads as TGTGCCAGCAGTCCCCAAGGGACAGCGAACACCGGGGAGCTGTTTTTT. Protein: CASSPQGTANTGELFF. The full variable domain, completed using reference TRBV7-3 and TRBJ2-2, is GAGVSQTPSNKVTEKGKYVELRCDPISGHTALYWYRQSLGQGPEFLIYFQGTGAADDSGLPNDRFFAVRPEGSVSTLKIQRTERGDSAVYLCASSPQGTANTGELFFGEGSRLTVL.

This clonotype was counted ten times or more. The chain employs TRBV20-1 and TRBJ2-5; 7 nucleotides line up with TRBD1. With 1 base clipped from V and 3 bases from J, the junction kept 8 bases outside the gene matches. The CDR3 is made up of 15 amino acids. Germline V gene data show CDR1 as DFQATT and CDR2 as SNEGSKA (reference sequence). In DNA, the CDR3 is TGCAGTGCTAGAGGGAGGACAGGACGTGAAGAGACCCAGTACTTC. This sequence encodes CSARGRTGREETQYF.

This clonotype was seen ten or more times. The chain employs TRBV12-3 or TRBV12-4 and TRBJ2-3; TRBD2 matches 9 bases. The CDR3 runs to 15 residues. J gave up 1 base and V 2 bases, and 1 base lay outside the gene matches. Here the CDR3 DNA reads TGTGCCAGCAGTTTAATAGCGGGGGGCACAGATACGCAGTATTTT. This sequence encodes CASSLIAGGTDTQYF.